This record looks at one T cell receptor (beta chain) sequence and its context. No antigen is known for it. The input lacks base qualities; no much larger clone sits a single base away. The CDR3, from cysteine to phenylalanine, totals 15 residues. Kept here is only the CDR3 DNA, which spans 45 bases and is read in frame from base 1. Here V drops 0 bases and J drops 5 bases, and the junction holds 7 bases not matched to any gene. CDR1 and CDR2 are read off the germline V gene as SGHRS and YFSETQ. This specimen belongs to a study of blood T cell repertoires in COVID-19 (dated by TCRdb to the early 2020s). Regarding the complete study: The collaborator samples originated in the United States, Italy and Spain and spanned the acute and convalescent phases of COVID-19. The prospective study material was composed of cDNA or gDNA derived from T cells, B-cell-depleted T cells, or PBMCs. Deeply sampled blood TCRbeta repertoires from subjects exposed to, actively infected with, or recovered from COVID-19 were included in the dataset. The repertoires were made available in a free public database intended to serve as a resource for research on the immune response to SARS-CoV-2. The samples were drawn from two sources: the first 160 participants of the ongoing ImmuneRACE study, and approximately 1,300 subjects contributed by 6 global collaborators. A de-identified subject ID, COVID-19 status, age in years and sex were almost always included in the sample metadata. Where available, HLA class I and class II types were obtained from metadata supplied by the sample provider rather than from assay-based typing.

Each collaborating institution followed its own protocols to collect whole blood in K2EDTA tubes. For TCRbeta analysis, collaborators shipped samples in one of three forms: frozen whole blood, isolated PBMCs, or DNA extracted from either of those sample types. The immunoSEQ Assay, a bias-controlled multiplex PCR, was used to amplify TCRbeta CDR3 regions from genomic DNA. The source study handled its data this way. Within the assay, amplification of reference gene primers was used to estimate how many nucleated cells each sample contained. To quantify the absolute abundance of each unique TCRbeta CDR3 rearrangement, sequence reads were collapsed and filtered. For each sample, productive Simpson clonality was calculated as the square root of Simpson's diversity index over productive rearrangements. TCRdb took this table from immuneACCESS and kept in-frame rearrangements with V and J called. Such tables lack part of the clones; where checked against another copy, unresolved V genes explain under half of the gap, and the rest is unexplained. D and trimming were read from the DNA, whereas the V and J calls and clone size are those reported in that table. For this sample the table gives approximately 240,000 clones, of which about 80% were detected only once. Together, the top ten hold 4.9% of the sample.

The research as a whole found: The quantity of clinical and demographic metadata differed by source and by participant and was supplied without curation.

The V and J genes are TRBV5-1 and TRBJ2-5; the central 7 bases match TRBD2. The specimen sequenced was peripheral blood. This receptor was taken from a woman older than 75 with active or convalescent COVID-19. The base sequence is TGCGCCAGCAGCTTGGTGATGGGAGGGAGGGAGACCCAGTACTTC. This codes for CASSLVMGGRETQYF.